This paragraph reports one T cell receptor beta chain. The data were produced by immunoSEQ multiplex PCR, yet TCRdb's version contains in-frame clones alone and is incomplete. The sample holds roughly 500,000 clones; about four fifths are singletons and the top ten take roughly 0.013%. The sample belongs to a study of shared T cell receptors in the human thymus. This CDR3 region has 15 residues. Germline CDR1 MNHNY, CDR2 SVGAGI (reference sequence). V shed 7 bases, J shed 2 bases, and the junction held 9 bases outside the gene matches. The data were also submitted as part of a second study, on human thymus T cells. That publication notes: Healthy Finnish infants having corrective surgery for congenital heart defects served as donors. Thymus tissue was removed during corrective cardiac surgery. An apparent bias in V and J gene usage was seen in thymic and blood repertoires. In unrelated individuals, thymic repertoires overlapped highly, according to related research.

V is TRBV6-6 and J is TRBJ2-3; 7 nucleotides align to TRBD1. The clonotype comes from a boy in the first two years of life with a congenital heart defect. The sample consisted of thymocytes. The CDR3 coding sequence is TGTGCCAGCACCCCGCTGGGACAGAACACAGATACGCAGTATTTT. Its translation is CASTPLGQNTDTQYF.